This paragraph reports one TCR beta chain. The antigen remains unidentified. The entry originates in a study of shared clonotypes between healthy human individuals. Germline V gene sequence: CDR1 SGHTA, CDR2 FQGTGA. V was clipped by 5 bases and J by 4 bases; unmatched bases: 3. The CDR3 length is 13 residues. Sequencing was performed with immunoSEQ multiplex PCR; in TCRdb, only in-frame clones are kept and a portion is missing. The table records some 360,000 clones, around 70% of them present only once. Findings of the study overall: Clonotype sharing across donors was expected to vary with sequencing depth.

What was sequenced was memory CD4+ T cells sorted from blood. Subset denoted: CD45RA-negative fraction. V usage is TRBV7-3 and J usage is TRBJ2-5; TRBD2 agrees at 8 bases. The TCR comes from a man aged 30 to 45 in good health. CDR3: CASSPSGGETQYF. The DNA for the CDR3 is TGTGCCAGCAGCCCCAGCGGGGGAGAGACCCAGTACTTC.